Following are 2 T cell receptor beta chains from one sample sequenced in a study of blood T cell repertoires in COVID-19. Sequenced by immunoSEQ multiplex PCR; TCRdb stores in-frame clones only, minus some. The repertoire consists of about 120,000 clones, with 76% occurring once and the leading ten covering 3% to 4.5%. The specimen sequenced was peripheral blood. The receptor set was obtained from a woman over 75 with acute or convalescent COVID-19.

The chain uses TRBV11-3 and TRBJ2-7; 9 bases fit TRBD2. This CDR3 has 13 residues. Unmatched junction bases numbered 2, after V lost 1 base and J lost 7 bases. Germline CDR1 SGHNT, CDR2 YENEEA. DNA of the CDR3: TGTGCCAGCAGCTTAGGTAGCGGGAGAGAGCAGTACTTC. It yields the protein CASSLGSGREQYF.

This clone occurred once. The CDR3 DNA reads as TGTGCCAGCAGCCACTCCGGACTAGCGGGACACAATGAGCAGTTCTTC. Translating gives CASSHSGLAGHNEQFF. J is TRBJ2-1 and V is TRBV4-2, with 12 nucleotides matching TRBD2. Germline V CDR1 and CDR2: LGHNA, YNFKEQ. The trim removed 3 bases at V and 5 bases at J, leaving 5 bases unmatched. This CDR3 is 16 amino acids long.